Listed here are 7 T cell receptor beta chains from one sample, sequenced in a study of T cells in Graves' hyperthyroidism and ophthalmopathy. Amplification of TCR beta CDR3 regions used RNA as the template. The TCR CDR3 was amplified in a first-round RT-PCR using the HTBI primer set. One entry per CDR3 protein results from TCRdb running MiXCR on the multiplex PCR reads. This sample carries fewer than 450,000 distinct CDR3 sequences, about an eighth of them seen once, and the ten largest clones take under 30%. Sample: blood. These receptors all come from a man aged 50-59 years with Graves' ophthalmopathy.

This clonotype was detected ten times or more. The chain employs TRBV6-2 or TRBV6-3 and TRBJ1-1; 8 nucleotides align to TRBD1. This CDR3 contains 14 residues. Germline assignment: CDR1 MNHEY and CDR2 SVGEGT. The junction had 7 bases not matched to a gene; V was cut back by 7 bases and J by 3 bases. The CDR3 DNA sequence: TGTGCCAGCAAGACCAACAGGGGGGACACTGAAGCTTTCTTT. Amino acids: CASKTNRGDTEAFF.

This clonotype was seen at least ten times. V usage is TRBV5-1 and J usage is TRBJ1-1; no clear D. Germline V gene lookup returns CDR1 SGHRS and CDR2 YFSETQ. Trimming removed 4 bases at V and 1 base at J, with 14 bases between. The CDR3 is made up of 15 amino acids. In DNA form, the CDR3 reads TGCGCCAGCAGCCCCTCCGGACCTCAGAACACTGAAGCTTTCTTT. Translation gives CASSPSGPQNTEAFF.

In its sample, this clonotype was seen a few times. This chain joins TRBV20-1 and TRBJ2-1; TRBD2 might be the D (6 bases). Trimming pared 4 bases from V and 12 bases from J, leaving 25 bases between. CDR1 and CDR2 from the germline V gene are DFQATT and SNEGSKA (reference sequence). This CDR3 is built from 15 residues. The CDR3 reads CSATGGTDFFFGQFF. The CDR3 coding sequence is TGCAGTGCTACGGGCGGGACGGACTTTTTTTTTGGGCAGTTCTTC.

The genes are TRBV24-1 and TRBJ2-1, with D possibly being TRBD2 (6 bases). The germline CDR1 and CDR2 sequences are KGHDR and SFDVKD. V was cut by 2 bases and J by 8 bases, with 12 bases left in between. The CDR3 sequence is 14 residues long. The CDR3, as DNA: TGTGCCACCAGTGATTCCCCTAGCGTCTATGAGCAGTTCTTC. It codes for CATSDSPSVYEQFF.

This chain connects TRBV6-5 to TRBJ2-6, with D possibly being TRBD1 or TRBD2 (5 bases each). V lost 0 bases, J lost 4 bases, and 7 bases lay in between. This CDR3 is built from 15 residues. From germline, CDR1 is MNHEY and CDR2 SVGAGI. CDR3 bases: TGTGCCAGCAGTTACTCGGGGACCGGGGCCAACGTCCTGACTTTC. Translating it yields CASSYSGTGANVLTF.

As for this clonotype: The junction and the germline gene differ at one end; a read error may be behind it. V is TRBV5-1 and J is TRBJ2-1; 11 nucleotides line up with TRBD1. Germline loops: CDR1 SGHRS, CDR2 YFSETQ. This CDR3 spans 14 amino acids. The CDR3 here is CGSSHGTGGNEQFF. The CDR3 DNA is TGCGGCAGCAGCCACGGGACAGGGGGTAATGAGCAGTTCTTC. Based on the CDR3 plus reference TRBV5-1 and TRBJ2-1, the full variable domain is KAGVTQTPRYLIKTRGQQVTLSCSPISGHRSVSWYQQTPGQGLQFLFEYFSETQRNKGNFPGRFSGRQFSNSRSEMNVSTLELGDSALYLCGSSHGTGGNEQFFGPGTRLTVL.

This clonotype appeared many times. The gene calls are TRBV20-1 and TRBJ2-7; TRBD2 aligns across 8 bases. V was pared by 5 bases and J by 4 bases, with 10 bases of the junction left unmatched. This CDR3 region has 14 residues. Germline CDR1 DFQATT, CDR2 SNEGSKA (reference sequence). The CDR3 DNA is TGCAGTGCTGTTAGCGGGGTTAATTCTTACGAGCAGTACTTC. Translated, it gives CSAVSGVNSYEQYF.